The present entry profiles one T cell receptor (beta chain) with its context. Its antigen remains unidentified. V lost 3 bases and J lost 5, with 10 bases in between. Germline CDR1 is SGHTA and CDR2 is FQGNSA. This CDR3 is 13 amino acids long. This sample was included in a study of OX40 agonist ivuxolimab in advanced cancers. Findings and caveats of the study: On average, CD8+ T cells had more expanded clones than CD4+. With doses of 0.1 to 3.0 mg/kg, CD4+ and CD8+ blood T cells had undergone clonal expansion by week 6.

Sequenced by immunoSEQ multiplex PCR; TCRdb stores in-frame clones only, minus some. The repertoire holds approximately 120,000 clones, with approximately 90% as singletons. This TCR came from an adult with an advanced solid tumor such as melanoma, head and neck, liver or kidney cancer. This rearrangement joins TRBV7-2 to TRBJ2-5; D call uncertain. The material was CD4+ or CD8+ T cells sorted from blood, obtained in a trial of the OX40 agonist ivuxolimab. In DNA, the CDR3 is TGTGCCAGCAGCTTTGCAGTAAGGGAGACCCAGTACTTC. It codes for CASSFAVRETQYF. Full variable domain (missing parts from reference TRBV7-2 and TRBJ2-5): GAGVSQSPSNKVTEKGKDVELRCDPISGHTALYWYRQSLGQGLEFLIYFQGNSAPDKSGLPSDRFSAERTGGSVSTLTIQRTQQEDSAVYLCASSFAVRETQYFGPGTRLLVL.